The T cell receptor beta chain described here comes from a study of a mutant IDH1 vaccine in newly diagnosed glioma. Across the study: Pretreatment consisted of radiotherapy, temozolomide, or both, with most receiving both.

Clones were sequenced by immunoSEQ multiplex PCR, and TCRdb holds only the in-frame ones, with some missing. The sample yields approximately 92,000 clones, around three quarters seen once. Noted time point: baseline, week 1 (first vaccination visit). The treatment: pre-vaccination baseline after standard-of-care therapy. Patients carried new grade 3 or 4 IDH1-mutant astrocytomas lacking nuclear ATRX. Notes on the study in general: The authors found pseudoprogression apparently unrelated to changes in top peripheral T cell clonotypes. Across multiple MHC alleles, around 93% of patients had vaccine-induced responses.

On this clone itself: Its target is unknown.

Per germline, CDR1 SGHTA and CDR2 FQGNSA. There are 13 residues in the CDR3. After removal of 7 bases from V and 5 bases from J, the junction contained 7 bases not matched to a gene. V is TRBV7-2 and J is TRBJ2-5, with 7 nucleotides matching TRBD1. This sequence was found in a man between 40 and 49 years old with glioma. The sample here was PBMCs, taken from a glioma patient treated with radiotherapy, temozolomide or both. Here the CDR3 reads CASNLHRGETQYF. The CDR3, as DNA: TGTGCCAGCAACTTGCACAGGGGTGAGACCCAGTACTTC.